This passage covers 19 T cell receptor beta chains from one sample sequenced in a study of OX40 agonist ivuxolimab in advanced cancers. This table comes from immunoSEQ multiplex PCR, and its TCRdb copy is limited to in-frame clones, with some not included. The sample yields more than 70,000 clones, 80% to 90% seen once. The specimen was CD4+ or CD8+ T cells sorted from blood, collected in a trial of the OX40 agonist ivuxolimab. The receptors here all came from an adult with an advanced solid tumor such as melanoma, head and neck, liver or kidney cancer.

CDR3 nucleotides: TGTGCCAGCGTCGTGACTAGCGGGAGTGACGCTGAGCAGTTCTTC. Its translation is CASVVTSGSDAEQFF. The V call is TRBV6-1, the J call TRBJ2-1, with TRBD2 identical over 12 bases. Trimming removed 8 bases from V and 9 bases from J; junction bases left unmatched: 11. Germline-derived CDR1 and CDR2 are MNHNS and SASEGT. This CDR3 is built from 15 residues.

CDR3 in amino acids: CASSIAPAGVNEQFF. The CDR3 DNA reads as TGTGCCAGTAGTATCGCCCCAGCTGGAGTCAATGAGCAGTTCTTC. The chain links TRBV19 to TRBJ2-1, with no clear D. This CDR3 has 15 residues. Germline V gene data show CDR1 as LNHDA and CDR2 as SQIVND (reference sequence). Trimming pared 3 bases from V and 6 bases from J, leaving 15 bases between.

The CDR3 DNA sequence: TGCGCCAGCAGCGAACAGACAGGGGGCTATGAGCAGTTCTTC. Amino acids: CASSEQTGGYEQFF. V and J are TRBV5-1 and TRBJ2-1; 10 bases agree with TRBD1. CDR1 and CDR2 from the germline V gene are SGHRS and YFSETQ. The V and J ends lost 4 bases and 8 bases, in that order; junction bases with no gene match: 6. There are 14 residues in the CDR3.

The chain is built from TRBV4-1 and TRBJ1-3; the D is unclear. Germline V gives CDR1 MGHRA, CDR2 YSYEKL. V was trimmed by 4 bases and J by 3 bases, leaving 16 bases between them. The CDR3 contains 16 residues. CDR3 protein: CASSPVRRNLGNTIYF. In nucleotides, the CDR3 is TGCGCCAGCAGCCCGGTCAGGAGGAATCTTGGAAACACCATATATTTT.

This sequence joins TRBV19 and TRBJ2-7; D uncertain. V shed 6 bases and J shed 4 bases, with 16 bases lying between them. The germline V gene encodes CDR1 LNHDA and CDR2 SQIVND (reference sequence). The CDR3 totals 14 residues. The CDR3 sequence: CASSPRGAGYEQYF. For the CDR3, the DNA is TGTGCCAGTAGCCCCCGTGGAGCCGGGTACGAGCAGTACTTC.

The chain carries TRBV4-2 and TRBJ2-7; TRBD2 agrees at 7 bases. V lost 3 bases and J lost 4; bases outside the gene matches: 18. The CDR3 is made up of 18 amino acids. Germline CDR1 and CDR2: LGHNA and YNFKEQ. CDR3 in amino acids: CASSQPWGGEGLQYEQYF. CDR3 sequence (DNA): TGTGCCAGCAGCCAGCCCTGGGGGGGAGAAGGGCTACAGTACGAGCAGTACTTC.

This chain uses TRBV29-1 with TRBJ2-1; D remains ambiguous. Germline V gene sequence: CDR1 SQVTM, CDR2 ANQGSEA. The CDR3 is 14 amino acids. V gave up 1 base and J gave up 5 bases, with 12 bases separating them. CDR3 amino acids: CSVEVGFGDNEQFF. The CDR3 DNA sequence: TGCAGCGTTGAAGTGGGCTTTGGAGACAATGAGCAGTTCTTC.

The rearrangement joins TRBV10-3 to TRBJ1-1; possibly TRBD1 for D (5 bases). With 7 bases removed from V and 10 bases from J, the gap between germline ends came to 25 bases. CDR3 size: 15 residues. CDR1 and CDR2 (germline): ENHRY, SYGVKD. The CDR3 region is CAIKSAPGTALRAFF. The DNA of the CDR3 is TGTGCCATCAAGTCGGCCCCTGGGACGGCCTTGCGAGCTTTCTTT.

The chain has TRBV7-6 and TRBJ2-3; TRBD2 matches at 7 bases. With 5 bases clipped from V and 8 bases from J, the junction kept 10 bases outside the gene matches. Germline V gene sequence: CDR1 SGHVS, CDR2 FNYEAQ. This CDR3 spans 14 amino acids. The CDR3 sequence is CASSPQAGRATQYF. The CDR3 region has the DNA TGTGCCAGCAGCCCTCAAGCGGGAAGGGCTACGCAGTATTTT.

The rearrangement uses TRBV10-1 and TRBJ2-5; maybe TRBD2 (6 bases). The CDR3 has 19 amino acids. Germline CDR1 is WNHNN and CDR2 is SYGVQD (reference sequence). V was shortened by 0 bases and J by 1 base, with 21 bases between the two germline ends. This CDR3 reads CASSESIFRGGQFQETQYF. The CDR3 DNA reads as TGCGCCAGCAGTGAGTCAATTTTCCGGGGAGGACAATTCCAAGAGACCCAGTACTTC.

The chain links TRBV11-2 to TRBJ1-1, with TRBD1 matching 11 bases. This CDR3 comprises 17 residues. The germline CDR1 and CDR2 sequences are SGHAT and FQNNGV. V was pared by 5 bases and J by 4 bases, with 12 bases of the junction left unmatched. The CDR3 sequence: CASSLSGGQGAGTEAFF. The CDR3 DNA reads TGTGCCAGCAGCCTCTCCGGTGGACAGGGGGCGGGCACTGAAGCTTTCTTT.

The DNA of the CDR3 is TGTGCCAGCAGTGCAAGCCAGGGTATTATGTACGAGCAGTACTTC. Its translation is CASSASQGIMYEQYF. The rearrangement uses TRBV2 and TRBJ2-7, with D possibly being TRBD1 (5 bases). CDR1 and CDR2 (germline): SNHLY, FYNNEI. V was clipped by 4 bases and J by 4 bases, with 17 bases between them. The CDR3 is made up of 15 amino acids. The full variable domain, in which reference TRBV2 and TRBJ2-7 provide the parts outside the CDR3, is EPEVTQTPSHQVTQMGQEVILRCVPISNHLYFYWYRQILGQKVEFLVSFYNNEISEKSEIFDDQFSVERPDGSNFTLKIRSTKLEDSAMYFCASSASQGIMYEQYFGPGTRLTVT.

This rearrangement joins TRBV6-5 to TRBJ1-1; TRBD1 might be the D (6 bases). Germline loops: CDR1 MNHEY, CDR2 SVGAGI. The CDR3 totals 13 residues. Trimming stripped 3 bases from V and 6 bases from J, with 11 bases between. CDR3: CASSYHRAAEAFF. As DNA, the CDR3 is TGTGCCAGCAGTTATCACAGGGCGGCTGAAGCTTTCTTT.

The chain combines TRBV2 with TRBJ2-6, with 9 bases identical to TRBD2. This CDR3 region has 15 residues. From germline, CDR1 is SNHLY and CDR2 FYNNEI. V lost 10 bases to trimming and J lost 0 bases; unmatched junction nucleotides: 4. The CDR3 DNA sequence: TGTGCCACCAGCGGGGGGAGCTCTGGGGCCAACGTCCTGACTTTC. Translating it yields CATSGGSSGANVLTF.

The V gene is TRBV21-1, the J gene TRBJ2-7; TRBD1, as called in the table, went unchecked against the DNA. TRBV21-1 is flagged as a pseudogene. This CDR3 region has 15 residues. CDR3 residues: CASSKDADRGPEQYF. Here the CDR3 DNA reads TGTGCCAGCAGCAAAGATGCGGACAGGGGTCCCGAGCAGTACTTC.

The chain links TRBV18 to TRBJ1-5; D call uncertain. The germline V and J ends were trimmed by 4 bases and 7 bases, with 11 bases remaining between them. Germline values: CDR1 KGHSH, CDR2 LQKENI. CDR3 length: 13 amino acids. Written as DNA, the CDR3 is TGTGCCAGCTCACTATCAGATCAACAGCCCCAGCATTTT. Protein: CASSLSDQQPQHF. Looking up the rest from reference TRBV18 and TRBJ1-5 gives the full variable domain: NAGVMQNPRHLVRRRGQEARLRCSPMKGHSHVYWYRQLPEEGLKFMVYLQKENIIDESGMPKERFSAEFPKEGPSILRIQQVVRGDSAAYFCASSLSDQQPQHFGDGTRLSIL.

A single count supports this clone. The genes are TRBV19 and TRBJ1-1, with TRBD1 as a possible D gene (5 bases). CDR3 size: 14 residues. Trimming left V 3 bases short and J 0 bases short, with 8 bases between. The germline V gene has CDR1 LNHDA and CDR2 SQIVND (reference sequence). The CDR3 spells CASSIRELNTEAFF. CDR3 coding DNA: TGTGCCAGTAGTATCAGGGAATTGAACACTGAAGCTTTCTTT.

The V gene is TRBV28, the J gene TRBJ1-4; perhaps TRBD1 as D (6 bases). Trimming took off 5 bases at V and 3 bases at J, with 10 bases between the two ends. The germline V gene has CDR1 MDHEN and CDR2 SYDVKM. The CDR3 has 14 residues. The DNA for the CDR3 is TGTGCCAGCAGTAGGGCAGGGGCTAATGAAAAACTGTTTTTT. It is translated as CASSRAGANEKLFF.

The chain's CDR3 is CASSFSPTEAFF. The CDR3 nucleotides are TGTGCCAGCAGTTTCTCCCCCACTGAAGCTTTCTTT. The chain links TRBV6-5 to TRBJ1-1; no definite D call. Per the germline V gene, CDR1 is MNHEY and CDR2 is SVGAGI. The V and J ends lost 4 bases and 4 bases respectively, with 7 bases between them. This CDR3 is built from 12 residues.